Included here is one TCR beta chain sequence, with context. Its antigen is unidentified. The length of the CDR3 is 15 residues. CDR1 and CDR2 (germline): SGHVS, FNYEAQ. V shed 5 bases, J shed 2 bases, and the junction held 4 bases outside the gene matches. In the PCR, 60 Vbeta and 13 Jbeta primers were used. Measured with immunoSEQ multiplex PCR; TCRdb has only the in-frame clones, and not every one. This table has 83,000 or so clones, roughly 76% appearing once. The data stem from a study of cytomegalovirus exposure and HLA in healthy donors. Overall study results and limits: Most TCR sequences proved rare, with some public TCRs found in many donors.

This TCR was recovered from a woman aged 30 to 39 in good health and CMV-seronegative. The chain combines TRBV7-6 with TRBJ2-2; 8 positions agree with TRBD2. Sequences were obtained from PBMCs. The CDR3 DNA sequence: TGTGCCAGCAGCCCGAGCGGGAGTAACACCGGGGAGCTGTTTTTT. Encoded protein: CASSPSGSNTGELFF. The full variable domain, in which reference TRBV7-6 and TRBJ2-2 provide the parts outside the CDR3, is GAGVSQSPRYKVTKRGQDVALRCDPISGHVSLYWYRQALGQGPEFLTYFNYEAQQDKSGLPNDRFSAERPEGSISTLTIQRTEQRDSAMYRCASSPSGSNTGELFFGEGSRLTVL.